This T cell receptor beta chain was documented in a study of blood T cells in healthy people across ages. A sample-barcoded 5' primer and a J-beta primer mix were used in a second PCR of roughly 7 to 11 cycles. TCRdb passed the 5' RACE reads through MiXCR, listing each CDR3 protein once. The sample lists around 850,000 distinct CDR3 sequences; roughly 34% were seen once. From germline, CDR1 is MGHRA and CDR2 YSYEKL. V dropped 1 base and J dropped 6; count of bases not matched to a gene: 15. CDR3 length equals 18 residues. The sequence came from a man between 18 and 35 years old in good health. V is TRBV4-1 and J is TRBJ1-2, with 9 bases aligning to TRBD1. The sample taken for sequencing was blood. CDR3 sequence (DNA): TGCGCCAGCAGCCAAGTCCTCAGCCGGGACAGGGAGTACCATGGCTACACCTTC. It yields the protein CASSQVLSRDREYHGYTF.